What follows are 6 T cell receptor beta chains derived from one specimen sequenced in a study of T cell repertoires in cytomegalovirus infection. TCRdb fed the reads into MiXCR, producing one record per CDR3 protein. The table lists some 320,000 distinct CDR3 sequences, roughly 9.5% of them singletons, with 3.5% to 4.5% in the top ten. Sequencing used PBMCs. The receptor source for this set is a human donor in good health (CMV status not recorded). Some clones in this sample may be carry-over from other donors' samples.

This clonotype was detected only a few times. The chain joins TRBV5-1 to TRBJ2-2; D is unresolved. The germline V gene has CDR1 SGHRS and CDR2 YFSETQ. V dropped 7 bases and J dropped 0 bases, with 10 bases sitting between them. This CDR3 comprises 14 residues. CDR3 DNA: TGCGCCAGCCATATGAATACGAACACCGGGGAGCTGTTTTTT. Translating gives CASHMNTNTGELFF.

This chain uses TRBV6-4 with TRBJ1-1, with a tentative D call TRBD1 (6 bases). Germline values: CDR1 MRHNA, CDR2 SNTAGT. CDR3 length: 14 amino acids. The V end was cut by 9 bases, the J end by 2 bases, with 16 bases between. In DNA form, the CDR3 reads TGTGCCAGTCGAGCTGGACAGTCAAACACTGAAGCTTTCTTT. Protein product: CASRAGQSNTEAFF.

This clonotype appeared a few times. V is TRBV7-3 and J is TRBJ2-1; 9 nucleotides match TRBD2. CDR1 and CDR2 (germline): SGHTA, FQGTGA. The CDR3 consists of 15 residues. Trimming removed 5 bases from V and 7 bases from J; junction bases left unmatched: 9. The CDR3 DNA is TGTGCCAGCAGCCCATTCGGGCTAGCGGGGAATGAGCAGTTCTTC. Amino acids: CASSPFGLAGNEQFF.

This clonotype was seen only a few times. The rearrangement joins TRBV15 to TRBJ1-3; 9 positions match TRBD1. After removal of 1 base from V and 4 bases from J, the junction contained 5 bases not matched to a gene. Germline assignment: CDR1 LNHNV and CDR2 YYDKDF (reference sequence). This CDR3 contains 16 residues. CDR3 coding DNA: TGTGCCACCAGCAGAGTTGGGACAGGGCTGGGAAACACCATATATTTT. The encoded protein is CATSRVGTGLGNTIYF.

This chain joins TRBV7-2 and TRBJ2-5, with D maybe TRBD1 (6 bases). The V gene's germline CDR1 is SGHTA and CDR2 FQGNSA. V was trimmed by 2 bases and J by 0 bases, leaving 7 bases between them. The CDR3 is 14 amino acids. This chain's CDR3 is CASSLRGNQETQYF. The CDR3 bases are TGTGCCAGCAGCTTAAGGGGGAACCAAGAGACCCAGTACTTC.

The sample holds a few counts of this clonotype. The chain has TRBV15 and TRBJ1-5; D is possibly TRBD1 (6 bases). CDR3 length equals 14 residues. Germline CDR1 LNHNV, CDR2 YYDKDF (reference sequence). Trimming left V 0 bases short and J 6 bases short, with 9 bases between. The CDR3 nucleotides are TGTGCCACCAGCAGAGATCGGACAGTTCAGCCCCAGCATTTT. Its protein is CATSRDRTVQPQHF.